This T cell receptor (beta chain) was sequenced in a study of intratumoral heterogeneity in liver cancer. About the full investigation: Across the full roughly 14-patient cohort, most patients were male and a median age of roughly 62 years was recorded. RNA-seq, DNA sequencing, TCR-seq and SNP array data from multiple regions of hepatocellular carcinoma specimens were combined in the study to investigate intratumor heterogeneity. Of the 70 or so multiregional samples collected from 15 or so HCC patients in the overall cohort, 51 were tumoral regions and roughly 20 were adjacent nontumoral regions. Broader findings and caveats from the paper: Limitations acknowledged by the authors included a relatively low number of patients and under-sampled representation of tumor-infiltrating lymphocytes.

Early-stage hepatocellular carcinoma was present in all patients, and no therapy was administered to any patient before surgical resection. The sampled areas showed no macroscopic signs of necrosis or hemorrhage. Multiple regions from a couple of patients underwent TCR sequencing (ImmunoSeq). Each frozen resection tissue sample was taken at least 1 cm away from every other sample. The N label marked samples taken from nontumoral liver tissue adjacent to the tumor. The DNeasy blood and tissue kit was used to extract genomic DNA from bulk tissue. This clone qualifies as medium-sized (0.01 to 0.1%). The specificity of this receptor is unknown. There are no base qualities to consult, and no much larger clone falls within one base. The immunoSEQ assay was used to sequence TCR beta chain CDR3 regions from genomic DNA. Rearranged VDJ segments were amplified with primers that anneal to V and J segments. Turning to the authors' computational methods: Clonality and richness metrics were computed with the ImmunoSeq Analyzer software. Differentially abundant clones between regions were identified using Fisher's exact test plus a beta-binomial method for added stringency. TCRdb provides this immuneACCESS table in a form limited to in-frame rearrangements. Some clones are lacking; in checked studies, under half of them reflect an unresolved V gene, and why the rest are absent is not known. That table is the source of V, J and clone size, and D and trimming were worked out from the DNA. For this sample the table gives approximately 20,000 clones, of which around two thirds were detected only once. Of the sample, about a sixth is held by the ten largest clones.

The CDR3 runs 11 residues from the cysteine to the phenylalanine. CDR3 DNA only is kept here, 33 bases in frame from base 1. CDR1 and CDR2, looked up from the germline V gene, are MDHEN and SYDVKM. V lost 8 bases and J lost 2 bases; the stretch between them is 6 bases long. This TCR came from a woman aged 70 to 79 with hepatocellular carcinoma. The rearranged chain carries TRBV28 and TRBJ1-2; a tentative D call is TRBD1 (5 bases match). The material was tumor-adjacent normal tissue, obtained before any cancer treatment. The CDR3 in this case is CASDSNYGYTF. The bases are TGTGCCAGCGACAGCAACTATGGCTACACCTTC.